The present TCR beta chain was sequenced within a study of blood T cell repertoires in COVID-19. Across the whole study: Italy, Spain and the United States were the sources of the convalescent and acute COVID-19 samples. PBMCs, B-cell-depleted T cells, or T cells were the source of the cDNA or gDNA that made up the material.

In the original processing: Estimates of nucleated cell counts were drawn from the amplification of reference gene primers. Some clones are missing from TCRdb's copy, which holds only in-frame ones; the method was immunoSEQ multiplex PCR. V and J calls and clone size are those listed in that table; D and trimming were worked out from the DNA. The sample has about 80,000 clones; 91% are singletons. A remark on this clone: Other DNA variants within this sample encode the same CDR3.

CDR1 is SGHRS, CDR2 YFSETQ, per germline. The CDR3 consists of 13 residues. V gave up 4 bases and J gave up 1 base, with 8 bases separating them. The sequenced sample consisted of peripheral blood. The V call is TRBV5-1, the J call TRBJ1-1; D call uncertain. The receptor's source is a woman between 45 and 65 years old in a cohort sampled during active COVID-19. This CDR3 reads CASSPTGNTEAFF. CDR3 DNA sequence: TGCGCCAGCAGCCCGACGGGGAACACTGAAGCTTTCTTT.